This entry is about one T cell receptor beta chain. Original analysis: Reference gene primer amplification yielded estimated nucleated cell counts. Only in-frame clones appear in the TCRdb table, and some are missing; sequencing was by immunoSEQ multiplex PCR. Clone size and V and J calls were adopted from that table, with D and trimming inferred from the DNA. The sample carries some 180,000 clones, about nine tenths recorded once. This record comes from a study of blood T cell repertoires in COVID-19. About the study: PBMCs, B-cell-depleted T cells, or T cells provided the cDNA or gDNA that made up the material.

Germline CDR1 LNHDA, CDR2 SQIVND (reference sequence). This CDR3 is 15 amino acids long. J lost 14 bases, V lost 0 bases, and 10 bases had no gene match. This receptor was taken from a man aged 40-50 years with acute or convalescent COVID-19. This chain links TRBV19 with TRBJ2-1; 10 bases are shared with TRBD2. Input material: peripheral blood. This CDR3 is CASSIDPLSGGIEFF. The CDR3, as DNA: TGTGCCAGTAGTATAGACCCCCTTAGCGGGGGGATAGAGTTCTTC.